This T cell receptor (beta chain) was retrieved from a study of OX40 agonist ivuxolimab in advanced cancers. CDR3 length: 17 amino acids. V dropped 0 bases and J dropped 5; count of bases not matched to a gene: 12. Germline V gene data show CDR1 as SGHTS and CDR2 as YDEGEE. As to this clone: Its cognate antigen is unknown.

Regarding the study as a whole: CD8+ T cells (on average) carried more expanded clones than CD4+ T cells.

Using immunoSEQ multiplex PCR, the repertoire was profiled, and TCRdb retains in-frame clones only, with some absent. In the table there are approximately 76,000 clones, 93% of which are singletons. This TCR was sampled from an adult with an advanced solid tumor such as melanoma, head and neck, liver or kidney cancer. The sequencing here drew on CD4+ or CD8+ T cells sorted from blood, taken in a trial of the OX40 agonist ivuxolimab. The genes are TRBV5-8 and TRBJ2-5; 8 nucleotides line up with TRBD2. This CDR3 reads CASSLAWWRGASETQYF. In nucleotides, the CDR3 is TGTGCCAGCAGCTTGGCATGGTGGCGGGGGGCGAGTGAGACCCAGTACTTC.